The entry below describes one TCR beta chain. What this receptor recognizes is not known. Within one base of it there is no much larger clone, and no base qualities were kept. From cysteine to phenylalanine, the CDR3 is 12 amino acids long. Solely the CDR3 DNA is kept, with 36 bases framed from the first base. Deletion took 8 bases off V and 7 bases off J, with a span of 14 bases between the germline ends. According to the germline V gene, CDR1 reads LGHNA and CDR2 reads YSLEER. TCRbeta CDR3 regions were amplified from genomic DNA using the immunoSEQ Assay, a bias-controlled multiplex PCR. Turning to the authors' computational methods: The number of nucleated cells in each sample was estimated by amplification of reference gene primers within the assay. To quantify the absolute abundance of each unique TCRbeta CDR3 rearrangement, sequence reads were collapsed and filtered. For each sample, productive Simpson clonality was calculated as the square root of Simpson's diversity index across productive rearrangements. The immuneACCESS repertoire file appears here via TCRdb, limited to in-frame rearrangements. These files lack a portion of the clones; in checked studies, under half of the deficit traces to unresolved V genes, and the cause of the others is not known. V and J calls plus clone size are reproduced from that table; the DNA served to infer D and trimming. Here the sample has roughly 190,000 clones; about 88% occur a single time. The ten biggest clones cover roughly 6% of the sample.

Whole blood was collected in K2EDTA tubes by collaborating institutions according to the institutions' own protocols. Collaborator samples were shipped for TCRbeta analysis as frozen whole blood, isolated PBMCs, or DNA extracted from either sample type. This sample stems from a study of blood T cell repertoires in COVID-19 (dated by TCRdb to the early 2020s). Regarding the complete study: Samples covering the acute and convalescent phases of COVID-19 were provided by collaborators in the United States, Italy and Spain. The repertoires were released in a freely available public database meant as a resource for research on the immune response to SARS-CoV-2. Sample metadata almost always included a de-identified subject ID, COVID-19 status, age in years and sex. Where HLA class I and class II types were available, the types were taken from metadata supplied by the sample provider, not from assay-based typing. The dataset comprised deeply sampled blood TCRbeta repertoires from subjects exposed to, actively infected with, or recovered from COVID-19. The prospective study material was composed of cDNA or gDNA derived from T cells, B-cell-depleted T cells, or PBMCs. Samples were obtained from the ongoing ImmuneRACE study (first 160 participants) and from 950 to 1,500 subjects provided by 6 global collaborators.

Broad study findings and their caveats: Clinical and demographic metadata were provided uncurated, with the amount varying by source and participant.

The receptor was derived from a man between 35 and 55 years old with active or convalescent COVID-19. Sequencing was carried out using peripheral blood. The chain is assembled from TRBV4-3 and TRBJ1-1; the D gene assignment is ambiguous. CDR3 protein: CASRGIHHEAFF. Read as DNA, the sequence is TGCGCCAGCCGCGGAATACACCATGAAGCTTTCTTT.